This T cell receptor (beta chain) was sequenced for a study of blood T cell repertoires in COVID-19. Study in general: Donors in the United States, Italy and Spain gave samples during acute or convalescent COVID-19. From T cells, B-cell-depleted T cells, or PBMCs came the material, which was cDNA or gDNA.

How the authors handled the data: By means of reference gene primer amplification, nucleated cell counts were estimated. The protocol was immunoSEQ multiplex PCR, while the TCRdb copy is restricted to in-frame clones and leaves out a portion. That table gives V, J and clone size, and the DNA gave D and trimming. The data hold some 350,000 clones, with 85% to 90% observed a single time. The CDR3 is 14 amino acids. Trimming removed 3 bases from V and 1 base from J, with 9 bases in between. Germline loops: CDR1 SEHNR, CDR2 FQNEAQ (reference sequence). Sequencing was performed on peripheral blood. This sequence originates from a human donor in a cohort sampled during active COVID-19. The V call is TRBV7-9, the J call TRBJ1-1; D call uncertain. The CDR3 here is CASSFRGRNTEAFF. DNA for the CDR3: TGTGCCAGCAGCTTCAGAGGGCGGAACACTGAAGCTTTCTTT. Using reference TRBV7-9 and TRBJ1-1 for the parts outside the CDR3, the full variable domain is DTGVSQNPRHKITKRGQNVTFRCDPISEHNRLYWYRQTLGQGPEFLTYFQNEAQLEKSRLLSDRFSAERPKGSFSTLEIQRTEQGDSAMYLCASSFRGRNTEAFFGQGTRLTVV.